A selection of T cell receptor beta chains follows, all from one sample in a study of T cells in localized non-small cell lung cancer. The table came from immunoSEQ multiplex PCR; TCRdb's copy has only in-frame clones and leaves some out. Among around 30,000 clones, roughly 75% were seen once, and the ten largest hold approximately 35%. Here the sequenced sample was peripheral blood, taken before any cancer treatment. Receptors were obtained from a male donor aged 60 or over with stage II squamous cell lung carcinoma. Each CDR3 is given with its conserved first and last residue. A D gene is named only where the DNA matches it firmly. Size is omitted from some rows. Given values are once, few, many or a class for expanded clones.

cdr3_length	j_call	d_call	v_call	clone_size	cdr3_nt	cdr3_aa
14	TRBJ1-6	-	TRBV19	few	TGTGCCAGTAGGACGGACGGGACGGATTCACCCCTCCACTTT	CASRTDGTDSPLHF
15	TRBJ2-4	-	TRBV19	-	TGTGCCAGTAGTACCCAATCGCTAGCCAAAAACATTCAGTACTTC	CASSTQSLAKNIQYF
17	TRBJ2-3	TRBD1	TRBV19	-	TGTGCCAGCCTGGGGGCCCCGGGACAGGGATCCCCAGATACGCAGTATTTT	CASLGAPGQGSPDTQYF
15	TRBJ1-2	TRBD1	TRBV19	-	TGTGCCAGTAGTTACAGAGTCGGGACAGCCAATGGCTACACCTTC	CASSYRVGTANGYTF
18	TRBJ2-5	TRBD2	TRBV4-2	-	TGTGCCAGCAGCCAAGGAGGGCGGCTAGCGGGCGGCCAAGAGACCCAGTACTTC	CASSQGGRLAGGQETQYF
14	TRBJ1-4	-	TRBV12-5	once	TGTGCTAGTGGTTTGGGGACCCTTAATGAAAAACTGTTTTTT	CASGLGTLNEKLFF
15	TRBJ2-2	-	TRBV5-6	-	TGTGCCAGCAGCTTGGGGCTACCGAACACCGGGGAGCTGTTTTTT	CASSLGLPNTGELFF
15	TRBJ1-6	TRBD1	TRBV30	few	TGTGCCTGGAGTACATACACGACAGGGAATTCACCCCTCCACTTT	CAWSTYTTGNSPLHF
16	TRBJ2-7	TRBD1	TRBV18	-	TGTGCCAGCTCACCCATTTTTTGGGACAGAACCTACGAGCAGTACTTC	CASSPIFWDRTYEQYF
15	TRBJ1-1	TRBD1	TRBV6-5	-	TGTGCCAGCAGCCTGGACAGGAGTCGGGACACTGAAGCTTTCTTT	CASSLDRSRDTEAFF
13	TRBJ1-2	TRBD1	TRBV2	-	TGTGCCAGCAGCGGGACAGGGTACAGCGGCTACACCTTC	CASSGTGYSGYTF
14	TRBJ2-5	-	TRBV9	-	TGTGCCAGCAGTGAGGGGTCGGGGTTTGAGACCCAGTACTTC	CASSEGSGFETQYF
16	TRBJ1-5	-	TRBV15	-	TGTGCCACCAGCAGAGATTTGCCTGGGGCGACTCAGCCCCAGCATTTT	CATSRDLPGATQPQHF
15	TRBJ2-3	-	TRBV27	-	TGTGCCAGCAGTAGGAAGGGCCCTAGCACAGATACGCAGTATTTT	CASSRKGPSTDTQYF
16	TRBJ2-3	-	TRBV12-2	-	TGTGCAAGTCGCTTACTAGGGGTGGGGGCCACAGATACGCAGTATTTT	CASRLLGVGATDTQYF
15	TRBJ1-1	-	TRBV10-1	once	TGCGCCAGCAGTGATTCGACCAGGGGAGGCACTGAAGCTTTCTTT	CASSDSTRGGTEAFF
14	TRBJ2-1	TRBD1	TRBV19	few	TGTGCCAGTAGTATAGGGACAGGGGTAAATGAGCAGTTCTTC	CASSIGTGVNEQFF
13	TRBJ1-1	-	TRBV18	few	TGTGCCAGCTCACCAATTATGAACACTGAAGCTTTCTTT	CASSPIMNTEAFF
14	TRBJ1-6	TRBD1	TRBV9	-	TGTGCCAGCAGCGGACAGGGGTTTGATTCACCCCTCCACTTT	CASSGQGFDSPLHF
15	TRBJ2-1	TRBD1	TRBV19	-	TGTGCCAGTAGTTCGACAGGGGGAAAGGACAATGAGCAGTTCTTC	CASSSTGGKDNEQFF
16	TRBJ2-3	TRBD2	TRBV5-1	-	TGCGCCAGCAGCTTGCCCACTAGCGGGGGCACAGATACGCAGTATTTT	CASSLPTSGGTDTQYF
14	TRBJ1-1	-	TRBV9	-	TGTGCCAGCAGCTACGGGGAAATGAACACTGAAGCTTTCTTT	CASSYGEMNTEAFF
14	TRBJ1-6	-	TRBV7-3	once	TGTGCCAGCAGCTCAGGGGTGGGTAATTCACCCCTCCACTTT	CASSSGVGNSPLHF
14	TRBJ2-2	-	TRBV30	few	TGTGCCTGGAGGGGGGTTTCGAACACCGGGGAGCTGTTTTTT	CAWRGVSNTGELFF
14	TRBJ1-1	-	TRBV27	-	TGTGCCAGCAGTTTGGTTGGAGGCGACACTGAAGCTTTCTTT	CASSLVGGDTEAFF
14	TRBJ1-5	-	TRBV27	-	TGTGCCAGCAAAGACCGGGTGGAAAGCCAGCCCCAGCATTTT	CASKDRVESQPQHF
16	TRBJ2-1	-	TRBV11-2	-	TGTGCCAGCAGCTCCCCCTCCGGTTCCGGGCCTAGTGAGCAGTTCTTC	CASSSPSGSGPSEQFF
13	TRBJ2-7	-	TRBV6-5	few	TGTGCCAGCAGTTACTCGAACCAGTACGAGCAGTACTTC	CASSYSNQYEQYF
15	TRBJ1-1	-	TRBV11-2	once	TGTGCCAGCAGCCTAGGGGGACAACCGAACACTGAAGCTTTCTTT	CASSLGGQPNTEAFF
15	TRBJ1-2	TRBD1	TRBV27	-	TGTGCCAGCAGTCAGCGGACAGGGAGGGAATATGGCTACACCTTC	CASSQRTGREYGYTF
14	TRBJ1-2	-	TRBV5-8	once	TGTGCCAGCAGCTTGGGGGCGGGGGCCCATGGCTACACCTTC	CASSLGAGAHGYTF
16	TRBJ2-3	TRBD2	TRBV5-5	-	TGTGCCAGCAGCTTGGGATCTAGCGGGGGAACAGATACGCAGTATTTT	CASSLGSSGGTDTQYF
12	TRBJ2-1	-	TRBV10-3	-	TGTGCCATCAGTATACAGGGAGATGAGCAGTTCTTC	CAISIQGDEQFF
15	TRBJ2-7	-	TRBV27	medium-sized	TGTGCCAGCAGTTCTGACAAACCCCTCAGGGACGAGCAGTACTTC	CASSSDKPLRDEQYF
16	TRBJ1-1	TRBD1	TRBV5-6	-	TGTGCCAGCAGCGGGACAGGCTTTCCTATGAACACTGAAGCTTTCTTT	CASSGTGFPMNTEAFF
16	TRBJ1-1	-	TRBV2	few	TGTGCCAGCAGTGTAAAGGGCCGGGGACCACGGCCTGAAGCTTTCTTT	CASSVKGRGPRPEAFF